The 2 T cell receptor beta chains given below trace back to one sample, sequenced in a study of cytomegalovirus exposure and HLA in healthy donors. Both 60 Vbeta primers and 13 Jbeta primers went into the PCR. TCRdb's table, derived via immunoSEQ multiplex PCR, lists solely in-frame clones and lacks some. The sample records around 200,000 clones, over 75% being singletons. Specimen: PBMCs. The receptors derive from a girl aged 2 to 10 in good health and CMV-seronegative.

The CDR3 protein is CASSYGLFQGAPPVGELFF. The CDR3 region has the DNA TGCGCCAGCAGCTACGGACTCTTTCAGGGGGCGCCCCCGGTCGGGGAGCTGTTTTTT. V gene TRBV5-1 combines with J gene TRBJ2-2, with TRBD1 identical over 8 bases. CDR3 length: 19 residues. Germline V gene lookup returns CDR1 SGHRS and CDR2 YFSETQ. V was pared by 3 bases and J by 7 bases, with 20 bases of the junction left unmatched. The complete variable domain, with remaining parts taken from reference TRBV5-1 and TRBJ2-2, reads KAGVTQTPRYLIKTRGQQVTLSCSPISGHRSVSWYQQTPGQGLQFLFEYFSETQRNKGNFPGRFSGRQFSNSRSEMNVSTLELGDSALYLCASSYGLFQGAPPVGELFFGEGSRLTVL.

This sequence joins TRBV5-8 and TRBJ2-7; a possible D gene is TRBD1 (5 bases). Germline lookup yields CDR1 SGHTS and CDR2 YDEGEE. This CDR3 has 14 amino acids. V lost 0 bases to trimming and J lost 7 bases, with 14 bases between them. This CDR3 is CASSLEGRVTEQYF. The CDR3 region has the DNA TGTGCCAGCAGCTTGGAGGGCAGGGTAACGGAGCAGTACTTC.